The entry that follows covers one T cell receptor (beta chain) sequence. Its antigen is still unknown. The read gets to within 3 residues of the CDR3 end, and the germline J gene fills in the rest. The germline gives CDR1 SGHAT, CDR2 FQNNGV. This CDR3 is built from 14 residues. Unmatched junction bases numbered 10, after V lost 6 bases and J lost 7 bases. The sample's treatment: autologous CTL019 cells: CD19 CAR with 4-1BB and CD3 zeta domains. The CD19 CAR carried TCR zeta and 4-1BB signaling domains. The starting T cells for CTL019 came from a peripheral blood leukapheresis. This sample was taken from a study of TET2 disruption in CD19-targeted CAR T cells. Assay: immunoSEQ multiplex PCR; the TCRdb copy retains only in-frame clones and omits some. Its clone listing holds around 30,000 clones.

The receptor's source is a man aged 70 or older with chronic lymphocytic leukemia. The sequencing here drew on CD8- CAR+ T cells sorted from cultured blood T cells, taken for CD19 CAR T cell therapy. Regarding subset: CD8-negative CAR-positive T cells from the infusion product. The V call is TRBV11-2, the J call TRBJ2-5, with TRBD2 matching over 8 bases. The CDR3 protein is CASSNSGDWGTQYF. The sequenced part of the CDR3 DNA is TGTGCCAGCAGTAATAGCGGGGACTGGGGGACC.